This T cell receptor (beta chain) was captured by sequencing in a study of blood T cells in healthy people across ages. Study results and limitations: The long-lived group displayed more naive CD4+ cells, plus higher diversity, than the aged donors did. Unsorted PBMCs prevented conclusive naive versus antigen-experienced comparison.

Through a sample-barcoded 5' primer and a J-beta primer mix, a second PCR was run for roughly 7 to 11 cycles. TCRdb redid the calling of the 5' RACE reads with MiXCR, one entry per CDR3 protein. The sample yields hundreds of thousands of distinct CDR3 sequences, 29% seen once. This clonotype came up many times. Its specificity is unknown. J lost 13 bases, V lost 1 base, and 7 bases had no gene match. This CDR3 region has 14 residues. Germline V gene lookup returns CDR1 SGHTA and CDR2 FQGNSA. The donors, all healthy, were Caucasians living in Russia, aged about 6 to 95. The source is a woman aged 80 or over in good health. Sequencing was performed on blood. The V call is TRBV7-2, the J call TRBJ1-6; 7 bases align to TRBD1. The CDR3 DNA reads as TGTGCCAGCAGCTTAGAGGGACAGTTACCTCCCCTCCACTTT. Protein product: CASSLEGQLPPLHF. Full variable domain (remainder filled in from reference TRBV7-2 and TRBJ1-6): GAGVSQSPSNKVTEKGKDVELRCDPISGHTALYWYRQSLGQGLEFLIYFQGNSAPDKSGLPSDRFSAERTGGSVSTLTIQRTQQEDSAVYLCASSLEGQLPPLHFGNGTRLTVT.